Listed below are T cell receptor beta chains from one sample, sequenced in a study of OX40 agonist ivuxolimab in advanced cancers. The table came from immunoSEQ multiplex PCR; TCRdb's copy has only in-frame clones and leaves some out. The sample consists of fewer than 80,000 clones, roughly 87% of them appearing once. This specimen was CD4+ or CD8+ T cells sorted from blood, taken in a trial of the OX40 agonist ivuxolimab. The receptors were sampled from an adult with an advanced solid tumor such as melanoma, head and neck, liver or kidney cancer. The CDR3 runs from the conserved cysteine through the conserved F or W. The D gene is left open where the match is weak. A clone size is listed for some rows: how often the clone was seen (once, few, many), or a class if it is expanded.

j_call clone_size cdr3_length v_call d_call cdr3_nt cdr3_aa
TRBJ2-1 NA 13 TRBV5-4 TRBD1 TGTGCCAGCAGCTTGACAGGGGTCAATGAGCAGTTCTTC CASSLTGVNEQFF
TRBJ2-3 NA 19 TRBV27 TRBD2 TGTGCCAGCAGTTTATCCCTAGGGCTAGCGGGTAGAAGCACAGATACGCAGTATTTT CASSLSLGLAGRSTDTQYF
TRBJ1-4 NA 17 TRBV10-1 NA TGCGCCAGCAGTCCGGGCCTCGGGTACGGAACTAATGAAAAACTGTTTTTT CASSPGLGYGTNEKLFF
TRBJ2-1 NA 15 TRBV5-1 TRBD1 TGCGCCAGCAGCTTGTTGACAGGGTCCTACAATGAGCAGTTCTTC CASSLLTGSYNEQFF
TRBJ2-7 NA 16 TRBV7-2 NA TGTGCCAGCAGCTTAGGCGTCGGCAGGGGGGGCTACGAGCAGTACTTC CASSLGVGRGGYEQYF
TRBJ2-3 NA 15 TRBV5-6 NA TGTGCCAGCAGCTTGCCTCCGGGCAGCACAGATACGCAGTATTTT CASSLPPGSTDTQYF
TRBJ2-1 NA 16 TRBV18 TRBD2 TGTGCCAGCTCACCACTTATAAGCGGGAGTATCAATGAGCAGTTCTTC CASSPLISGSINEQFF
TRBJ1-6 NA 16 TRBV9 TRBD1 TGTGCCAGCAGCCCTGACCCGACAGGGGATAATTCACCCCTCCACTTT CASSPDPTGDNSPLHF
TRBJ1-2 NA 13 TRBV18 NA TGTGCCAGCTCACCACTAAAGGAGTATGGCTACACCTTC CASSPLKEYGYTF
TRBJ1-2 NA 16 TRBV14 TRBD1 TGTGCCAGCAGCCAAGAACAGGGGCTGGGAAACTATGGCTACACCTTC CASSQEQGLGNYGYTF
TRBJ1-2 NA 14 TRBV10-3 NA TGTGCCATCAGTGAGTCGCTAACACGCTATGGCTACACCTTC CAISESLTRYGYTF
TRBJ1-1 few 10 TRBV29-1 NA TGCAGCGTTGTCACAGGGCGAGCTTTCTTT CSVVTGRAFF
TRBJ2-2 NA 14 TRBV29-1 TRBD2 TGCAGCGTAGTTAGCGGGAGGCCCACCGGGGAGCTGTTTTTT CSVVSGRPTGELFF
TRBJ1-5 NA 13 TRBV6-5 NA TGTGCCAGCAGTTACTCAGGGCGGCAGCCCCAGCATTTT CASSYSGRQPQHF
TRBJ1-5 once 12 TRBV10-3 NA TGTGCTTCCGGAGGGGGCAATCAGCCCCAGCATTTT CASGGGNQPQHF
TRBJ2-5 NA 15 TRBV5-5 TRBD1 TGTGCCAGCAGCCCTCAATGGACAGGGAAAGAGACCCAGTACTTC CASSPQWTGKETQYF
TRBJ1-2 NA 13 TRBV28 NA TGTGCCAGCAGTTTCCCGGGGAGGAGTGGCTACACCTTC CASSFPGRSGYTF
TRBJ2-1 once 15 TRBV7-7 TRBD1 TGTGCCAGCAGCACCGGACAGGGATCCTACAATGAGCAGTTCTTC CASSTGQGSYNEQFF
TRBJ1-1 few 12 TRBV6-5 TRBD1 TGTGCCACCGAGACAGGGGCGGCTGAAGCTTTCTTT CATETGAAEAFF
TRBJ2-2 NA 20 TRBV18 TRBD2 TGTGCCAGCTCACCACTAGCCCCTAGCGGGAGGGCCTCGAGCACCGGGGAGCTGTTTTTT CASSPLAPSGRASSTGELFF
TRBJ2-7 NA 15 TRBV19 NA TGTGCCAGTAGTATGGTTGGAGGGACAGCCTACGAGCAGTACTTC CASSMVGGTAYEQYF
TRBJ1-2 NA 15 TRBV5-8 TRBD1 TGTGCCAGCAGCTTATTGGGGACAGGGGACGATGGCTACACCTTC CASSLLGTGDDGYTF
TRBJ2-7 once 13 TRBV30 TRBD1 TGTGCCTGGAGACAGGGGTTAATCTACGAGCAGTACTTC CAWRQGLIYEQYF
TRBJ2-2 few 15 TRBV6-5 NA TGTGCCAGCAGTCCTGCGGGACAGAACACCGGGGAGCTGTTTTTT CASSPAGQNTGELFF
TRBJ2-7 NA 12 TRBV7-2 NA TGTGCCAGCAGCCCGAGGGGGAACGAGCAGTACTTC CASSPRGNEQYF
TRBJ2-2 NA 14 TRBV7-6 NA TGTGCCAGCGCGGGGACAGTTGAGACCGGGGAGCTGTTTTTT CASAGTVETGELFF
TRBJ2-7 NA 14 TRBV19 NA TGTGCCAGTAGTGTACCGGGACAAACCTACGAGCAGTACTTC CASSVPGQTYEQYF
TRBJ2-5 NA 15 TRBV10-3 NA TGTGCCATCAGTGAGTCGAATAGGGCCAAAGAGACCCAGTACTTC CAISESNRAKETQYF
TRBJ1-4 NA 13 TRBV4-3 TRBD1 TGCGCCAGCAGCCCTGGACAGGGGAGAAAACTGTTTTTT CASSPGQGRKLFF
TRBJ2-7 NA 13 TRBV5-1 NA TGCGCCAGCAGCCCGGAAGGCGGCTACGAGCAGTACTTC CASSPEGGYEQYF
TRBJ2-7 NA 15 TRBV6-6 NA TGTGCCAGCAGTTCCAGGGCCCTATTATCCTACGAGCAGTACTTC CASSSRALLSYEQYF
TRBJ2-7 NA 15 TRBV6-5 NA TGTGCCAGCAGTTACTCGAGGAGGGGGTCGGACGAGCAGTACTTC CASSYSRRGSDEQYF
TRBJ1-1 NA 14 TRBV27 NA TGTGCCAGCAGTTTTCTGTCAGCGAACACTGAAGCTTTCTTT CASSFLSANTEAFF
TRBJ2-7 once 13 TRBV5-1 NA TGCGCCAGCAGCTTGGGAGACGATTACGAGCAGTACTTC CASSLGDDYEQYF
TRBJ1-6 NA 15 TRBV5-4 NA TGTGCCAGCAGCTTGGCAAGGCAGCAAAATTCACCCCTCCACTTT CASSLARQQNSPLHF
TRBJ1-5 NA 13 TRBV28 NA TGTGCCAGCAGAAGGACAGTTAATCAGCCCCAGCATTTT CASRRTVNQPQHF
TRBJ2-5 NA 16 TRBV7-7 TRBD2 TGTGCCAGCAGCCGCGGACTAGCGGGAGAGTCAGAGACCCAGTACTTC CASSRGLAGESETQYF
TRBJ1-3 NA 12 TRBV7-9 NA TGTGCCAGCAGCCCAGTCGGAAACACCATATATTTT CASSPVGNTIYF
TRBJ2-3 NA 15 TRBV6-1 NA TGTGCCAGCTCCGACCGGGGCCTACTCACAGATACGCAGTATTTT CASSDRGLLTDTQYF
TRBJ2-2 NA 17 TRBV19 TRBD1 TGTGCCAGTAGTACTCTTCCGGGACAGGGGCTGGCCGGGGAGCTGTTTTTT CASSTLPGQGLAGELFF
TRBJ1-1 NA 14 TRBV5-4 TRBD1 TGTGCCAGCAGCTCCGGACAGGGTTGGACTGAAGCTTTCTTT CASSSGQGWTEAFF
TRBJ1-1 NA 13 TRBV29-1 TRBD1 TGCAGCGTTGAGGGGGACAGGGGGTCTGAAGCTTTCTTT CSVEGDRGSEAFF